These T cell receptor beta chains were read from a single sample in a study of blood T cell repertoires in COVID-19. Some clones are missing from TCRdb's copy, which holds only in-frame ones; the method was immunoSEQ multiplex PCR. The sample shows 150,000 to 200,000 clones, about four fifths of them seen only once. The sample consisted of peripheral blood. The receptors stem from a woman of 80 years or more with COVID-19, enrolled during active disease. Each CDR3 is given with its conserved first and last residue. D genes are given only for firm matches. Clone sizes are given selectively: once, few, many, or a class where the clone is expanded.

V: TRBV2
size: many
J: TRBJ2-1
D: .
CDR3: CASSEQGEGNEQFF
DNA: TGTGCCAGCAGTGAGCAGGGCGAAGGAAATGAGCAGTTCTTC

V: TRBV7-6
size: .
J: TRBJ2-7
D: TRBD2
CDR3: CASSETSGGRLSYEQYF
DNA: TGTGCCAGCAGCGAGACTAGCGGGGGGAGACTTTCCTACGAGCAGTACTTC

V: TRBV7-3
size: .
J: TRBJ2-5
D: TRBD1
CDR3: CASSLDGTGIETQYF
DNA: TGTGCCAGCAGCTTAGACGGGACAGGGATAGAGACCCAGTACTTC

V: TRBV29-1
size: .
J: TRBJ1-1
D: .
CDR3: CSVVGSGRAFF
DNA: TGCAGCGTTGTTGGGAGTGGGAGGGCTTTCTTT

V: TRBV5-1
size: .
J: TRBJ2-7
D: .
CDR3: CASSFLDSEYEQYF
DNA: TGCGCCAGCAGCTTTTTGGACAGTGAGTACGAGCAGTACTTC

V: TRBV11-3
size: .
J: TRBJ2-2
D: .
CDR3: CASSLAGIQLGELFF
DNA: TGTGCCAGCAGCTTGGCCGGGATTCAACTCGGGGAGCTGTTTTTT

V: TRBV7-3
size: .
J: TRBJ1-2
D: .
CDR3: CASSLDSNYGYTF
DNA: TGTGCCAGCAGCCTCGACAGTAACTATGGCTACACCTTC

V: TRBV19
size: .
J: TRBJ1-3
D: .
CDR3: CASSHRSGNTIYF
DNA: TGTGCCAGTAGTCACAGGTCTGGAAACACCATATATTTT

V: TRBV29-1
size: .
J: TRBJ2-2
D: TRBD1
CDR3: CSATGQGPLTGELFF
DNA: TGCAGCGCTACTGGACAGGGGCCTCTCACCGGGGAGCTGTTTTTT

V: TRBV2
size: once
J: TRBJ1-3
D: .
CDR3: CASGSSGNTIYF
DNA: TGTGCCAGCGGTAGCTCTGGAAACACCATATATTTT

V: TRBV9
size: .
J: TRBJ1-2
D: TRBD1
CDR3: CASSGPSRTGINYGYTF
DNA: TGTGCCAGCAGCGGACCCTCGAGGACAGGGATTAACTATGGCTACACCTTC

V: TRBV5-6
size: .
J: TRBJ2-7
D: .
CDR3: CASSSMTGYYEQYF
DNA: TGTGCCAGCAGCTCGATGACAGGTTACTACGAGCAGTACTTC

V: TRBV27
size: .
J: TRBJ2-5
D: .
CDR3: CASSLRGQETQYF
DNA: TGTGCCAGCAGTTTAAGGGGTCAAGAGACCCAGTACTTC

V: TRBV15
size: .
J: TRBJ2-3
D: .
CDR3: CATSLEKTDTQYF
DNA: TGTGCCACCAGCCTCGAGAAGACAGATACGCAGTATTTT

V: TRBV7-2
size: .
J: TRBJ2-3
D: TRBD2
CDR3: CASSVVAGGSPTDTQYF
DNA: TGTGCCAGCAGCGTGGTAGCGGGGGGGTCTCCCACAGATACGCAGTATTTT

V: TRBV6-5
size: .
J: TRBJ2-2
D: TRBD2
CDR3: CASSLGLAPGELFF
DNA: TGTGCCAGCAGCCTGGGACTAGCCCCCGGGGAGCTGTTTTTT

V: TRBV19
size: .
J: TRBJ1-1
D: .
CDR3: CASSHRARNTEAFF
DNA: TGTGCCAGTAGCCACAGGGCCCGGAACACTGAAGCTTTCTTT

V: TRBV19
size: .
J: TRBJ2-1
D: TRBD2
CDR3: CASSSGGSYNEQFF
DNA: TGTGCCAGTAGTAGCGGGGGCTCCTACAATGAGCAGTTCTTC

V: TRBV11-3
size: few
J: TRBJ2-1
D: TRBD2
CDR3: CASSLGRSASGEQFF
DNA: TGTGCCAGCAGCTTAGGCCGATCGGCTAGCGGCGAGCAGTTCTTC

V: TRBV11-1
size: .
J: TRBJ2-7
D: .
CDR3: CASSHGHGSEQYF
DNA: TGTGCCAGCAGCCACGGACACGGATCCGAGCAGTACTTC